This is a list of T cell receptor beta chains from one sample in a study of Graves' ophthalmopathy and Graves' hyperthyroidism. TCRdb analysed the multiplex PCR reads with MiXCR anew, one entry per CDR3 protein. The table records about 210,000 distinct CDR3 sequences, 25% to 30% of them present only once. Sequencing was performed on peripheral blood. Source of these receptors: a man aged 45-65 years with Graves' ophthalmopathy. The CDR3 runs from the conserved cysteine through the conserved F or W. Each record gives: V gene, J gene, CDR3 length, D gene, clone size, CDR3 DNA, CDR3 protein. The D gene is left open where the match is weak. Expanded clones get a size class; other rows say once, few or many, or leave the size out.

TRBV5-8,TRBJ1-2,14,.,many,TGTGCCAGCACCCCCCGGGGCACGAGCTATGGCTACACCTTC,CASTPRGTSYGYTF
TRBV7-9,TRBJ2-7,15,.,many,TGTGCCAGCAGCTCGCGAACCAGGGGCTTGCACGAGCAGTACTTC,CASSSRTRGLHEQYF
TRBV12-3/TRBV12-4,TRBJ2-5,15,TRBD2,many,TGTGCCAGCAGTCCTAGACTAGCGGGATTAGAGACCCAGTACTTC,CASSPRLAGLETQYF
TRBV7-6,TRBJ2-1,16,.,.,TGTGCCAGCAGCTTCTTGACGGGTGACTACTACAATGAGCAGTTCTTC,CASSFLTGDYYNEQFF
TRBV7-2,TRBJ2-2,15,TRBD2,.,TGTGCCAGCAGGGGGGTAGCGGGAGACACCGGGGAGCTGTTTTTT,CASRGVAGDTGELFF
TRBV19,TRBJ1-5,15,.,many,TGTGCCAGCACCCAGATGAGAGGGGGCAATCAGCCCCAGCATTTT,CASTQMRGGNQPQHF
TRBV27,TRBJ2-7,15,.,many,TGTGCCAGCAGTTCCCCGAGTGCGTACGCGTACGAGCAGTACTTC,CASSSPSAYAYEQYF
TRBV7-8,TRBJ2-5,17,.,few,TGTGCCAGCAGCCTACCCCCTTGGGTAGCCCTCCAAGAGACCCAGTACTTC,CASSLPPWVALQETQYF
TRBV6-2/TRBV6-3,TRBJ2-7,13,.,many,TGTGCCAGCAGTACGACGGGCACCTACGAGCAGTACTTC,CASSTTGTYEQYF
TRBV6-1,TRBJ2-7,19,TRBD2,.,TGTGCCAGCAGTGAAAAAAAAGGACTAGCGGGAGGATTCCCCTACGAGCAGTACTTC,CASSEKKGLAGGFPYEQYF
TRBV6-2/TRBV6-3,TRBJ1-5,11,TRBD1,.,TGTGCCAGCGCGCGGGACAGAAGAGCGCATTTT,CASARDRRAHF
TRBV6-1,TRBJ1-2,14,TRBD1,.,TGTGCCATGCTACCGAGGGACAGGGTTTTTGGCTACACCTTC,CAMLPRDRVFGYTF
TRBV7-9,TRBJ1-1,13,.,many,TGTGCCAGCAGCTTAGTTCGGGAATCTGAAGCTTTCTTT,CASSLVRESEAFF
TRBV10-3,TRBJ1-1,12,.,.,TGTGCCATCAGTGGTCGGCAGGGTGAAGCTTTCTTT,CAISGRQGEAFF
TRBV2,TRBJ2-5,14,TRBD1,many,TGTGCCAGCAGTGGACAGGGTTGGATAGAGACCCAGTACTTC,CASSGQGWIETQYF
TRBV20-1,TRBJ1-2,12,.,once,TGCAGTGCTAGAGATCTCACCTTGGGCTACACCTTC,CSARDLTLGYTF
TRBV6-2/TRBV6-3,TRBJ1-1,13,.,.,TGTGCCAGCCTGCGGGGGGTAAGAACTGAAGCTTTCTTT,CASLRGVRTEAFF
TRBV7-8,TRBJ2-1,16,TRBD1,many,TGTGCCAGCAGCGGAGGGACAGGGGGTTCGTACAATGAGCAGTTCTTC,CASSGGTGGSYNEQFF
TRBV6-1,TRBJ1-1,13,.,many,TGTGCCAGCAGTGGTCAGCAGAACACTGAAGCTTTCTTT,CASSGQQNTEAFF
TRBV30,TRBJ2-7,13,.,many,TGTGCCTGGAGAAGTAGAACATCCTACGAGCAGTACTTC,CAWRSRTSYEQYF
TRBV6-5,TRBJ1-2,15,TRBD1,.,TGTGCCAGCAGTTCCCCCGGACAGGGTCACTATGGCTACACCTTC,CASSSPGQGHYGYTF
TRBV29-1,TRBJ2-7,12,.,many,TGCAGCGGCGAAACAGGGAACCACGAGCAGTACTTC,CSGETGNHEQYF
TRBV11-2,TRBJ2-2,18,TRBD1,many,TGTGCCAGCAGCCCGAGAGGGCTTACAGGGGGAGTCACCGGGGAGCTGTTTTTT,CASSPRGLTGGVTGELFF
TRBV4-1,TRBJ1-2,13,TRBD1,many,TGCGCCAGCAGCCATTCAGGGGGTGATGGCTACACCTTC,CASSHSGGDGYTF
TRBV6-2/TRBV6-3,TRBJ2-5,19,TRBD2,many,TGTGCCAGCAGTTACGGATCGGGCGCATGGCGGGAGAGAGAAGAGACCCAGTACTTC,CASSYGSGAWREREETQYF
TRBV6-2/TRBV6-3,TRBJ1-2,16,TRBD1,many,TGTGCCAGCAGTTTCACCCCTGGACAGGGTGCAAATGGCTACACCTTC,CASSFTPGQGANGYTF
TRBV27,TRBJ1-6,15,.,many,TGTGCCAGCAGCCTGACTTTGGGGACTAATTCACCCCTCCACTTT,CASSLTLGTNSPLHF
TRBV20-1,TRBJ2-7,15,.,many,TGCAGTGCTAGAGATCGGGCTGGGGGCATCTACGAGCAGTACTTC,CSARDRAGGIYEQYF
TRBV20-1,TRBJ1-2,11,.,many,TGCAGTGCCCTACATCAGCGAGGCTACACCTTC,CSALHQRGYTF
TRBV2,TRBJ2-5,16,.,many,TGTGCCAGCAGTGTCGAGGCGGGACTTAGTGTTCAGACCCAGTACTTC,CASSVEAGLSVQTQYF
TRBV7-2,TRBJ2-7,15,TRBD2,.,TGTGCCAGCAGCTTGACTAGCGGGTTCACCTACGAGCAGTACTTC,CASSLTSGFTYEQYF
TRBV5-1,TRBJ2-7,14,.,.,TGCGCGACAAGCCCCCTAGCCCGAGGAGGCGAGCAGTACTTC,CATSPLARGGEQYF
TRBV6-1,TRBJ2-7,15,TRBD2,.,TGTGCCAGCAGGGACGGACTAGCGGGAGGTAACGAGCAGTACTTC,CASRDGLAGGNEQYF
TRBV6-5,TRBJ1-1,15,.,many,TGTGCCAGCAGAACACACAAGTCAGGGAGTACTGAAGCTTTCTTT,CASRTHKSGSTEAFF
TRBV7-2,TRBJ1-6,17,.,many,TGTGCCAGCAGCTTAGTTTCCCGAATTGGGGGGAATTCACCCCTCCACTTT,CASSLVSRIGGNSPLHF
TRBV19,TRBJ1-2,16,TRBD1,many,TGTGCCAGTAGGCCGCCTCTCGGGACAGGGGTTATTGGCTACACCTTC,CASRPPLGTGVIGYTF
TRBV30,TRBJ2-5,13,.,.,TGTGCCTGGAGGAGAGAGGGAACGAAGACCCAGTACTTC,CAWRREGTKTQYF
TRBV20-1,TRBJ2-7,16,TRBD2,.,TGCAGTGCCCCATGGGGGAGCGGGAGTGGCTCCTACGAGCAGTACTTC,CSAPWGSGSGSYEQYF
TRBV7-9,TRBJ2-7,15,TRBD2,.,TGTGCCAGCAGCTCGGGACTAGCGATAACCTACGAGCAGTACTTC,CASSSGLAITYEQYF
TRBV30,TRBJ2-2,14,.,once,TGTGCCTGGAAGGCAGGGGTCTGGACCGGGGAGCTGTTTTTT,CAWKAGVWTGELFF
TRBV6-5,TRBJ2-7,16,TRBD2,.,TGTGCCAGCAGTTCTAGCGGGGATAGACCCTCCTACGAGCAGTACTTC,CASSSSGDRPSYEQYF
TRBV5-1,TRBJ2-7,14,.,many,TGCGCCAGCACCCGCGGGACGGGGGGCTTTTTGCAGTACTTC,CASTRGTGGFLQYF
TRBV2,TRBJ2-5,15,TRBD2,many,TGTGCCAGCGTTAGCGGGAGAAGATTTGGGGAGACCCAGTACTTC,CASVSGRRFGETQYF
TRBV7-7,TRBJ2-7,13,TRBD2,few,TGTGCTAGCAGCTTAGTAGCGGGGGGAGAGCAGTACTTC,CASSLVAGGEQYF
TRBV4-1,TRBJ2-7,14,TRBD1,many,TGCGCCAGCAGGCCTACCGGGACAGGGAGCGAGCAGTACTTC,CASRPTGTGSEQYF